This T cell receptor (beta chain) is from a study of early stage breast cancer tumors. TCRdb keeps only in-frame clones here, not all; method: immunoSEQ multiplex PCR. The data show more than 65,000 clones, 80% seen once. Germline values: CDR1 SNHLY, CDR2 FYNNEI. V shed 5 bases and J 9 bases; nucleotides not matched to a gene: 9. This CDR3 is 14 amino acids long. The origin of this receptor is a person in their 40s with breast cancer. This chain uses TRBV2 with TRBJ2-7; 11 bases are shared with TRBD1. The sequenced sample was blood. CDR3 sequence: CASSRTGGDYVQYF. CDR3 nucleotides: TGTGCCAGCAGTCGGACAGGGGGCGATTATGTGCAGTACTTC.